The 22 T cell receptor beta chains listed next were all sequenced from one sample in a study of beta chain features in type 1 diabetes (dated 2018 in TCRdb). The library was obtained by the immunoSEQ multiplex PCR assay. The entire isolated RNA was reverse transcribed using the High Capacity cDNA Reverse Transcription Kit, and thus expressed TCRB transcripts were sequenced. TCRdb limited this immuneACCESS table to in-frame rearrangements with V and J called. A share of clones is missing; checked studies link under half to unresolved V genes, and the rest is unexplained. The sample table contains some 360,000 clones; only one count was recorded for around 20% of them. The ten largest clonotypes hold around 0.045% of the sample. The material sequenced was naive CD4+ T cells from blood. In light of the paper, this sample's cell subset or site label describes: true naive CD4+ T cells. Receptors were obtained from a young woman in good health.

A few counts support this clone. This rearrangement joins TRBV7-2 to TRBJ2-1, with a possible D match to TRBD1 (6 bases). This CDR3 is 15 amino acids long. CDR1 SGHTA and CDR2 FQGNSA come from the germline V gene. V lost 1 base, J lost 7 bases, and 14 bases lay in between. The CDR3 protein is CASSLEYRERNEQFF. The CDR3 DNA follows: TGTGCCAGCAGCTTAGAGTACAGGGAAAGGAATGAGCAGTTCTTC.

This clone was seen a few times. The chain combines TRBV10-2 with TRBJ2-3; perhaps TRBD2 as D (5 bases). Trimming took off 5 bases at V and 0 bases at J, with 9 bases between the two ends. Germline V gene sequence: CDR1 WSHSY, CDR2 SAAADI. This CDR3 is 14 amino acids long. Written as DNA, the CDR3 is TGCGCCAGCAGTCCCAGCGGTAGCACAGATACGCAGTATTTT. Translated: CASSPSGSTDTQYF.

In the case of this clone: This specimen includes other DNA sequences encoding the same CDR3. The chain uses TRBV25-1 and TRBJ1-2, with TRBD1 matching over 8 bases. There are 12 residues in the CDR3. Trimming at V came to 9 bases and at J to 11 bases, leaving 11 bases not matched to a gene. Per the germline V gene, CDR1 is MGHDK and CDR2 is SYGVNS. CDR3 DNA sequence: TGTGCCAGTTCCGACAGGGGTGTAGGTTACACCTTC. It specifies CASSDRGVGYTF.

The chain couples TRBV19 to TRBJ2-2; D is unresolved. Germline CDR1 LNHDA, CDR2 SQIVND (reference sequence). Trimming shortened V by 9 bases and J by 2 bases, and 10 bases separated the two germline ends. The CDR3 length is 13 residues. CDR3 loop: CARFRNNTGELFF. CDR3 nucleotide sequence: TGTGCCAGATTCAGGAATAACACCGGGGAGCTGTTTTTT.

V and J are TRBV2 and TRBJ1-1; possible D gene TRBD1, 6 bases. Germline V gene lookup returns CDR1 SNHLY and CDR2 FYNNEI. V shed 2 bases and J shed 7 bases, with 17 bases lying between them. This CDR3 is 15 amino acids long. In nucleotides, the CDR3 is TGTGCCAGCAGTGAAAGATTAGGGGGTCAGAATGAAGCTTTCTTT. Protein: CASSERLGGQNEAFF.

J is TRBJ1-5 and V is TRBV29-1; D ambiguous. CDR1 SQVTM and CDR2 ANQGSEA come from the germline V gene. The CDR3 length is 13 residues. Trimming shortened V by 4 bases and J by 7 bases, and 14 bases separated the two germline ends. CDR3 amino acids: CSVVTAVGQPQHF. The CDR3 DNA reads TGCAGCGTTGTAACCGCGGTCGGCCAGCCCCAGCATTTT.

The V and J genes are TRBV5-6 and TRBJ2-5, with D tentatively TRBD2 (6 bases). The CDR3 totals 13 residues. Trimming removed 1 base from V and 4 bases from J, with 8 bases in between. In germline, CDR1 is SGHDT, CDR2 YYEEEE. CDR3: CASSLQGGETQYF. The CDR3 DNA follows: TGTGCCAGCAGCTTGCAGGGAGGAGAGACCCAGTACTTC.

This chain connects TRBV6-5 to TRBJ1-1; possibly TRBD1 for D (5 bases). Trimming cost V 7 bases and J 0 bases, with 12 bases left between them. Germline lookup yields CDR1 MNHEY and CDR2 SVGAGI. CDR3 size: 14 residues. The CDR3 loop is CASIGTPMNTEAFF. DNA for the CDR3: TGTGCCAGCATCGGGACTCCCATGAACACTGAAGCTTTCTTT.

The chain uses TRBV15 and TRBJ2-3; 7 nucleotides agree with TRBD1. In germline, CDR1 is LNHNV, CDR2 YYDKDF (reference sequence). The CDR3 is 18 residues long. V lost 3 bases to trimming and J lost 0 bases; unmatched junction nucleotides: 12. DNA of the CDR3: TGTGCCACCAGCAGCGGACAGGAGTACGTTTCTAGCACAGATACGCAGTATTTT. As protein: CATSSGQEYVSSTDTQYF.

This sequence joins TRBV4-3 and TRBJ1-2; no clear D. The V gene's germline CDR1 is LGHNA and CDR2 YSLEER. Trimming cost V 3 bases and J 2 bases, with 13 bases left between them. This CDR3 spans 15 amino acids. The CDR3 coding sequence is TGCGCCAGCAGCCATGTCAGGACGGGAAACTATGGCTACACCTTC. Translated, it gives CASSHVRTGNYGYTF.

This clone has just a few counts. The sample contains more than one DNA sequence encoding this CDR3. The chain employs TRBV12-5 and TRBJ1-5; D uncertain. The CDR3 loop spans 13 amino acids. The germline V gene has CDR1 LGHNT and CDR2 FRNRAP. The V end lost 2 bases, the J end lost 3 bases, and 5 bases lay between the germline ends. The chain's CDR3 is CASGLTDNQPQHF. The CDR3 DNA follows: TGTGCTAGTGGTTTGACAGACAATCAGCCCCAGCATTTT. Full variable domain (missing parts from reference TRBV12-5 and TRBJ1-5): DARVTQTPRHKVTEMGQEVTMRCQPILGHNTVFWYRQTMMQGLELLAYFRNRAPLDDSGMPKDRFSAEMPDATLATLKIQPSEPRDSAVYFCASGLTDNQPQHFGDGTRLSIL.

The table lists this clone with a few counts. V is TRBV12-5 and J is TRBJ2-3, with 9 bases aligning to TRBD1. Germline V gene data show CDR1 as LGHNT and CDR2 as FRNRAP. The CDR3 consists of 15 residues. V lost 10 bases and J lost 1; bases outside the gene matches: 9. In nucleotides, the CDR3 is TGTGCTATTGGGGCACAGGGGGCGCGCACAGATACGCAGTATTTT. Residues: CAIGAQGARTDTQYF.

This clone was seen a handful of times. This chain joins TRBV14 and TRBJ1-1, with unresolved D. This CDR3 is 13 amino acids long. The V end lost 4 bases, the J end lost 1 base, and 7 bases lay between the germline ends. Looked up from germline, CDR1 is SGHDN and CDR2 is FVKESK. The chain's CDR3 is CASSPTWNTEAFF. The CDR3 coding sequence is TGTGCCAGCAGCCCCACATGGAACACTGAAGCTTTCTTT.

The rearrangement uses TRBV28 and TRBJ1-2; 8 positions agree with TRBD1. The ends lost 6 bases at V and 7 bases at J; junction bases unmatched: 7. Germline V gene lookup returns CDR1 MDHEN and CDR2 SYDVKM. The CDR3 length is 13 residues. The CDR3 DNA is TGTGCCAGCAGGTCACAGGGGGTGGTTGGCTACACCTTC. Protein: CASRSQGVVGYTF.

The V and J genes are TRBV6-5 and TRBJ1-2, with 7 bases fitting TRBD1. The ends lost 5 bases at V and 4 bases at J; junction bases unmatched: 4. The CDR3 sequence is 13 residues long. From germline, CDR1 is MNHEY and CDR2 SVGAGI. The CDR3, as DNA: TGTGCCAGCAGTATACAGGGGACCTATGGCTACACCTTC. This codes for CASSIQGTYGYTF.

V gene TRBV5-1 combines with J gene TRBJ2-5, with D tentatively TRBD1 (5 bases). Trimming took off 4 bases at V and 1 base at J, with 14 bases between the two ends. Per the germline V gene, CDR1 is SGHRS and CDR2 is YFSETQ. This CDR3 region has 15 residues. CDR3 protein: CASSDTQAIQETQYF. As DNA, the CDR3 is TGCGCCAGCAGCGACACACAGGCTATCCAAGAGACCCAGTACTTC.

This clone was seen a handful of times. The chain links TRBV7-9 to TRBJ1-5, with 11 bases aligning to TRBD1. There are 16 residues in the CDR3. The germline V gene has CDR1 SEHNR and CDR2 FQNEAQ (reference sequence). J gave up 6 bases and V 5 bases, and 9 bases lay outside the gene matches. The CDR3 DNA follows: TGTGCCAGCAGCCCTCTCCGGACAGGGGGCGGTCAGCCCCAGCATTTT. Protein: CASSPLRTGGGQPQHF.

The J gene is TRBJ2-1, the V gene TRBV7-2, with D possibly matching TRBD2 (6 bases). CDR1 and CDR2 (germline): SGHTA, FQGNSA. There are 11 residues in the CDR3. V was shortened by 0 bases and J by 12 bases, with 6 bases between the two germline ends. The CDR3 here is CASSLAGRQFF. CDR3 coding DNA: TGTGCCAGCAGCTTAGCCGGGAGGCAGTTCTTC.

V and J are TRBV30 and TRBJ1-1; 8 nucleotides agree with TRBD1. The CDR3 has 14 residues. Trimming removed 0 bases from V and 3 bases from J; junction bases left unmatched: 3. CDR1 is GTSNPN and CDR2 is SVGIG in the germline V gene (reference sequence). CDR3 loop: CAWSVQTGDTEAFF. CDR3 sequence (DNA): TGTGCCTGGAGTGTACAGACAGGGGACACTGAAGCTTTCTTT.

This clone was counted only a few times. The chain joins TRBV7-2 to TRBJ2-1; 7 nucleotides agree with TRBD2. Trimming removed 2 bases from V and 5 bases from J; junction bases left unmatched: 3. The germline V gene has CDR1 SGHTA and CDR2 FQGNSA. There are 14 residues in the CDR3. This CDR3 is CASSLTSAHNEQFF. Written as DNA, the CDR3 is TGTGCCAGCAGCTTAACTAGCGCCCACAATGAGCAGTTCTTC.

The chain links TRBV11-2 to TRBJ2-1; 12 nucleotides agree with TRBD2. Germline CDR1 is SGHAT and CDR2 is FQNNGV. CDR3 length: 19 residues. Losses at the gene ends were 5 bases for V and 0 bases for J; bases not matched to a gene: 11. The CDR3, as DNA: TGTGCCAGCAGCCCGCGGACTAGCGGGATTTCCAGCTCCTACAATGAGCAGTTCTTC. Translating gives CASSPRTSGISSSYNEQFF.

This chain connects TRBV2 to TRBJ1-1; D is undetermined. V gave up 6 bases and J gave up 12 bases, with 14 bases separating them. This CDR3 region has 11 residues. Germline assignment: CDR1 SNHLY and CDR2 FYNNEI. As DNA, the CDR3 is TGTGCCAGCAGGGAGGATCGGGTATCTTTCTTT. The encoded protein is CASREDRVSFF.